This TCR beta chain originates from a study of beta chain features in type 1 diabetes. Background on the study: There was similarity between patients and healthy donors in age, gender and cell yields. General study results and limits: There was a moderate but significant shortening of TCRB CDR3s in all four CD4+ subsets of Type 1 diabetes patients. Sampled from patients, naive, central memory and Treg TCRB repertoires appeared more similar than those sampled from healthy donors.

CD4+ naive, central memory, regulatory and stem cell-like memory subsets were isolated by sorting on CD45RO/CCR7/CD25/CD127/CD95/CD27. Concerning this clone: Its antigen is still unknown.

What was sequenced were expressed TCRB transcripts, since all of the isolated RNA had been reverse transcribed. Profiling relied on immunoSEQ multiplex PCR, and the TCRdb table lists in-frame clones only, not all of them. The table shows over 350,000 clones, with about 14% occurring only once. CDR3 length equals 18 residues. The V segment lost 4 bases and the J segment 0 bases; nucleotides outside the gene matches: 9. CDR1 SGHDN and CDR2 FVKESK come from the germline V gene. The source material was naive CD4+ T cells from blood. This clonotype was obtained from a woman aged 18-29 years in good health. J is TRBJ2-1 and V is TRBV14; 10 nucleotides line up with TRBD2. CDR3 nucleotides: TGTGCCAGCAGCCCCAATACTCTAGCGGGGGCCTCCTACAATGAGCAGTTCTTC. The encoded protein is CASSPNTLAGASYNEQFF.